This TCR beta chain was retrieved from a study of blood T cell repertoires in COVID-19. Study at large: The cDNA or gDNA used as material had been derived from T cells, B-cell-depleted T cells, or PBMCs.

Only in-frame clones appear in the TCRdb table, and some are missing; sequencing was by immunoSEQ multiplex PCR. The sample consists of approximately 110,000 clones, 65% to 75% of them appearing once. This clone was detected a few times. There are 15 residues in the CDR3. Germline assignment: CDR1 WNHNN and CDR2 SYGVQD (reference sequence). V was pared by 4 bases and J by 4 bases, with 14 bases between. This receptor was taken from an elderly man with acute or convalescent COVID-19. The chain uses TRBV10-1 and TRBJ2-1, with D uncertain. Sequenced: peripheral blood. CDR3 nucleotides: TGCGCCAGCAGTGCGGAAAGACGAGGATACAATGAGCAGTTCTTC. This codes for CASSAERRGYNEQFF.